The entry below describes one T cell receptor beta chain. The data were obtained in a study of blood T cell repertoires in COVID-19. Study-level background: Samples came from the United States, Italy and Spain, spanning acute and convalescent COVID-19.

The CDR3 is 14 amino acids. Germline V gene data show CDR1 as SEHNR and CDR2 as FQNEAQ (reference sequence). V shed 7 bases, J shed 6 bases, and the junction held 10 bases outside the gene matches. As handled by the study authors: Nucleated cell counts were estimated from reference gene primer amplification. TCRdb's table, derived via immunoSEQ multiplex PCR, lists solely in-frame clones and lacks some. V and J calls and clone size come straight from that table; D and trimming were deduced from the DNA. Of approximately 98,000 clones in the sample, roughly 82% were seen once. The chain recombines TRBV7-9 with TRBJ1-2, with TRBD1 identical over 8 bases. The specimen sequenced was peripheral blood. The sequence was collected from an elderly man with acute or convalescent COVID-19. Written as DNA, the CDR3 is TGTGCCAGCACAGGATTGACAGGGGCAAATGGCTACACCTTC. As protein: CASTGLTGANGYTF.